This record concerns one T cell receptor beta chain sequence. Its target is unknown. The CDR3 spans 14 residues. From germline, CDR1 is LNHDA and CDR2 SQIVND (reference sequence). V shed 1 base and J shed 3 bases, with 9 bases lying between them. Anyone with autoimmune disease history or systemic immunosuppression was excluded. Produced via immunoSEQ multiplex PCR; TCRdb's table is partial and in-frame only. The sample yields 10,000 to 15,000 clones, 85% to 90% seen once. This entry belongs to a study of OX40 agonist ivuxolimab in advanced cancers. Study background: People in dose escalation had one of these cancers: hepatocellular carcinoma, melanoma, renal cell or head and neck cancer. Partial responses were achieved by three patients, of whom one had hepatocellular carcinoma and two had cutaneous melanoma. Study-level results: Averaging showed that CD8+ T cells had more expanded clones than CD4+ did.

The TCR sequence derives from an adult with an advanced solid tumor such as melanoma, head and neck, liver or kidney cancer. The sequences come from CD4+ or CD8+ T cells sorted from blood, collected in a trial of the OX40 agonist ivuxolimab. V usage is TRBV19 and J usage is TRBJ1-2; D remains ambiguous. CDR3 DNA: TGTGCCAGTAGTATAGTTAGGACGGACTATGGCTACACCTTC. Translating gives CASSIVRTDYGYTF.